Presented here are 7 T cell receptor beta chains from one specimen sequenced in a study of blood T cell repertoires in COVID-19 (dated by TCRdb to 2018 to 2020). The library was generated by the immunoSEQ multiplex PCR assay. Sourced from immuneACCESS, this table was stored by TCRdb with only in-frame sequences that have V and J called. A share of the clones is absent; for the studies checked, an unresolved V gene accounts for under half, and the remainder has no known explanation. Recorded for this sample are some 100,000 clones; just over 90% of them occurred a single time. The ten largest clones add up to 2% to 2.5% of the sample. The sequenced sample consisted of peripheral blood. Receptors originate from a man in his fifties with active COVID-19.

In its sample, this clone was seen once. This rearrangement joins TRBV5-4 to TRBJ2-5, with no clear D. The CDR3 totals 16 residues. V dropped 0 bases and J dropped 5 bases, with 17 bases sitting between them. Germline V gene data show CDR1 as SGHNT and CDR2 as YYREEE (reference sequence). The CDR3 sequence is CASSLGLNMGGETQYF. The CDR3 DNA is TGTGCCAGCAGCTTGGGACTCAATATGGGTGGCGAGACCCAGTACTTC.

The chain has TRBV4-2 and TRBJ2-5; 11 bases align to TRBD2. Germline assignment: CDR1 LGHNA and CDR2 YNFKEQ. This CDR3 is built from 20 residues. V gave up 0 bases and J gave up 5 bases; unmatched junction bases: 17. CDR3 region: CASSQDLVFLAGGSSETQYF. For the CDR3, the DNA is TGTGCCAGCAGCCAAGATCTAGTCTTCCTAGCGGGAGGTTCAAGTGAGACCCAGTACTTC.

The sample holds a few counts of this clone. This chain connects TRBV2 to TRBJ1-2; 8 bases line up with TRBD1. Per germline, CDR1 SNHLY and CDR2 FYNNEI. The junction had 9 bases not matched to a gene; V was cut back by 7 bases and J by 11 bases. The length of the CDR3 is 12 residues. The CDR3 loop is CASIGRGQAYTF. The CDR3 DNA follows: TGTGCCAGCATCGGCAGGGGGCAAGCTTACACCTTC.

The chain joins TRBV5-1 to TRBJ2-5; D is perhaps TRBD1 (6 bases). V lost 1 base and J lost 2, with 12 bases in between. The CDR3 has 15 amino acids. Germline-derived CDR1 and CDR2 are SGHRS and YFSETQ. This CDR3 reads CASSLQDRLQETQYF. The CDR3 DNA reads TGCGCCAGCAGCTTGCAGGACAGACTACAAGAGACCCAGTACTTC.

The V gene is TRBV11-1, the J gene TRBJ2-2; no firm D call. Germline CDR1 is SGHAT and CDR2 is FQDESV (reference sequence). V was cut by 3 bases and J by 3 bases, with 5 bases left in between. The CDR3 loop spans 13 amino acids. CDR3 coding DNA: TGTGCCAGCAGCTTTTTAGACACCGGGGAGCTGTTTTTT. Translation gives CASSFLDTGELFF.

This chain's CDR3 is CATSKRTGGRTGELFF. For the CDR3, the DNA is TGTGCCACCAGCAAACGGACAGGGGGCCGCACCGGGGAGCTGTTTTTT. The rearrangement uses TRBV15 and TRBJ2-2, with 11 bases fitting TRBD1. The CDR3 spans 16 residues. The germline V gene has CDR1 LNHNV and CDR2 YYDKDF (reference sequence). V lost 4 bases, J lost 4 bases, and 5 bases stayed unmatched.

This chain uses TRBV5-1 with TRBJ2-1; 7 bases match TRBD2. Germline CDR1 and CDR2: SGHRS and YFSETQ. Trimming at V came to 4 bases and at J to 4 bases, leaving 8 bases not matched to a gene. The CDR3 sequence is 15 residues long. CDR3 sequence: CASSPGGEVYNEQFF. As DNA, the CDR3 is TGCGCCAGCAGCCCGGGGGGAGAGGTTTACAATGAGCAGTTCTTC.